This TCR beta chain was documented in a study of T cells in localized non-small cell lung cancer. Findings and limits, study-wide: A higher density of T cells in blood coincided with extended overall survival. Adjacent lung held a median approximately 50 of the top 100 tumor clones. Sequencing covered just one tumor region, so heterogeneity cannot be ruled out.

About this clone: Its antigen is as yet unknown.

Repertoires were generated with immunoSEQ multiplex PCR, while TCRdb's copy carries only in-frame clones and drops some. The repertoire includes about 59,000 clones, 85% to 90% of them detected once, and 22% sits in the top ten. Germline-derived CDR1 and CDR2 are LNHNV and YYDKDF (reference sequence). Between the trimmed V and J ends, which lost 0 bases and 12 bases, there was a span of 11 bases. This CDR3 region has 12 residues. The sequence derives from a man between 40 and 70 years old with stage I squamous cell lung carcinoma. The chain couples TRBV15 to TRBJ1-2; D is uncertain. Sequencing used peripheral blood, obtained before any cancer treatment. CDR3 sequence: CATSRDQDRHTF. The CDR3, as DNA: TGTGCCACCAGCAGAGATCAGGATCGACACACCTTC.